This T cell receptor beta chain derives from a study of graft-versus-host responses after intestinal transplantation. Clones were sequenced by immunoSEQ multiplex PCR, and TCRdb holds only the in-frame ones, with some missing. The profile covers around 93,000 clones, with 80% to 95% appearing a single time and approximately 5.5% taken by the ten largest. The V segment lost 6 bases and the J segment 2 bases; nucleotides outside the gene matches: 1. Germline CDR1 MNHEY, CDR2 SMNVEV (reference sequence). This CDR3 spans 14 amino acids. This clone was seen once. Its specificity is unknown. The sequence was obtained from a human donor who received an intestinal transplant. V usage is TRBV27 and J usage is TRBJ2-7; 13 bases match TRBD2. The sequencing here drew on unstimulated CD8+ T cells sorted from spleen or lymph node cells, taken before intestinal transplant. The CDR3, as DNA: TGTGCCAGCAGGGGGACTAGCGGGACCTACGAGCAGTACTTC. Amino acid sequence: CASRGTSGTYEQYF.